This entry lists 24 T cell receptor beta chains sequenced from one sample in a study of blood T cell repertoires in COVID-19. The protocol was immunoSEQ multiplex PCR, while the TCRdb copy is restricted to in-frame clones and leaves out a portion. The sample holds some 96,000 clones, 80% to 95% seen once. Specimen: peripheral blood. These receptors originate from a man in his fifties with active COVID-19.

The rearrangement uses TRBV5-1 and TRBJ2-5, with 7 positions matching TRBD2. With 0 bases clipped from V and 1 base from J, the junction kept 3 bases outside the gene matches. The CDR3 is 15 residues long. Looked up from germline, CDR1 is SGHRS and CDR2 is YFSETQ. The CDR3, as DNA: TGCGCCAGCAGCTTGGGACGGGGGGTCCAAGAGACCCAGTACTTC. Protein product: CASSLGRGVQETQYF.

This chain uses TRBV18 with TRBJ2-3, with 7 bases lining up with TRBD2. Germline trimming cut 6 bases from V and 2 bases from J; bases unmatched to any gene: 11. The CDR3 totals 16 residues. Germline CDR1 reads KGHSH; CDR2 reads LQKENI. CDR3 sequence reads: CASSLSGGGTTDTQYF. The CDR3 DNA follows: TGTGCCAGCTCCCTATCGGGGGGAGGAACCACAGATACGCAGTATTTT.

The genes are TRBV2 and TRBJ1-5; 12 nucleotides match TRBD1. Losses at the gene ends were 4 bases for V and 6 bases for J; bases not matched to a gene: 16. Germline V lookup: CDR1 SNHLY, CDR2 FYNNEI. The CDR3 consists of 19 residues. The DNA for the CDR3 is TGTGCCAGCAGTGCTTCCCGGGACAGGGGGCGAAAAATTGCTCAGCCCCAGCATTTT. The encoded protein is CASSASRDRGRKIAQPQHF. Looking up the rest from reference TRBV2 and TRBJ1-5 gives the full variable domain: EPEVTQTPSHQVTQMGQEVILRCVPISNHLYFYWYRQILGQKVEFLVSFYNNEISEKSEIFDDQFSVERPDGSNFTLKIRSTKLEDSAMYFCASSASRDRGRKIAQPQHFGDGTRLSIL.

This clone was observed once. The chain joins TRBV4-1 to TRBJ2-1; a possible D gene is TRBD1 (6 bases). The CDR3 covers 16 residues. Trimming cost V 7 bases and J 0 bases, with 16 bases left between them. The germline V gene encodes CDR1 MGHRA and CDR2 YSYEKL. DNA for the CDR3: TGCGCCAGCACCACCTCAGGGGCTAGCTCCTACAATGAGCAGTTCTTC. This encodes CASTTSGASSYNEQFF.

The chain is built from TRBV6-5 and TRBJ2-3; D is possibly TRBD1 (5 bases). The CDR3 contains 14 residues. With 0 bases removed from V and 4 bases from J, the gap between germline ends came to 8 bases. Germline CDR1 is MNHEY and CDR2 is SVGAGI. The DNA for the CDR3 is TGTGCCAGCAGTTACTCGACCAGGGCAGATACGCAGTATTTT. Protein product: CASSYSTRADTQYF.

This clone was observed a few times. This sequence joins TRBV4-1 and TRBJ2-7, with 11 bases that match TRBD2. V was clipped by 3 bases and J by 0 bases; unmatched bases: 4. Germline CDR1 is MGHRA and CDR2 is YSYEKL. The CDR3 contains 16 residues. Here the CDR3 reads CASSQGLAASSYEQYF. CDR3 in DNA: TGCGCCAGCAGCCAGGGACTAGCGGCTAGCTCCTACGAGCAGTACTTC.

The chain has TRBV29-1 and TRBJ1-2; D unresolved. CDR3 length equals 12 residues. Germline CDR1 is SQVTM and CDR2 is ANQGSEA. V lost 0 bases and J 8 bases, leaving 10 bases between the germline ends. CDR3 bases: TGCAGCGTTGAAGATCGAGGGATAGGCTACACCTTC. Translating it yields CSVEDRGIGYTF.

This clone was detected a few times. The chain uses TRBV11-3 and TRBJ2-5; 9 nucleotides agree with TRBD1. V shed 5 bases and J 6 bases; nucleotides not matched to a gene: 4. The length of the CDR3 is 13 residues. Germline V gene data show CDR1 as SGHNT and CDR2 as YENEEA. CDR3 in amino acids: CASSMGQGQTQYF. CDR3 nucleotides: TGTGCCAGCAGCATGGGACAGGGCCAGACCCAGTACTTC.

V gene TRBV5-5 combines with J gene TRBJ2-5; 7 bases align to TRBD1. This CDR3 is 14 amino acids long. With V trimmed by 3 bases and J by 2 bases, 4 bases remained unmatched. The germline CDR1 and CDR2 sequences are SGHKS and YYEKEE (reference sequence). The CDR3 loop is CASSYGGQQETQYF. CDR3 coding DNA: TGTGCCAGCAGCTATGGGGGACAGCAAGAGACCCAGTACTTC.

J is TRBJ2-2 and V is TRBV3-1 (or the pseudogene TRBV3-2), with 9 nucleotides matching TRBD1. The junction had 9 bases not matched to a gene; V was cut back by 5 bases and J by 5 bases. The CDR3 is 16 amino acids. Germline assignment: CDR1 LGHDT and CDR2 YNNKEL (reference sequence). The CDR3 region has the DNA TGTGCCAGCAGCAAACAGGGGGCGAGGGTTACCGGGGAGCTGTTTTTT. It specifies CASSKQGARVTGELFF.

CDR3 nucleotides: TGTGCCAGCAGCTTGGGACAGGGAAGGGAAGAGCAGTACGTC. Residues: CASSLGQGREEQYV. This chain joins TRBV5-8 and TRBJ2-7, with 7 positions matching TRBD1. The CDR3 loop spans 14 amino acids. Germline CDR1 SGHTS, CDR2 YDEGEE. V shed 0 bases, J shed 7 bases, and the junction held 7 bases outside the gene matches.

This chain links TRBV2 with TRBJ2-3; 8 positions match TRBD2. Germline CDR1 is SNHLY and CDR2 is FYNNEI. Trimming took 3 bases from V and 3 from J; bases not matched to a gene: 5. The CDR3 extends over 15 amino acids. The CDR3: CASSDSGSRTDTQYF. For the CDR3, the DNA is TGTGCCAGCAGTGACAGCGGGAGCCGAACAGATACGCAGTATTTT.

The chain's CDR3 is CASSAQGDGFNYGYTF. CDR3 coding DNA: TGTGCCAGCAGTGCCCAGGGGGATGGATTCAACTATGGCTACACCTTC. J is TRBJ1-2 and V is TRBV2; 7 positions match TRBD1. This CDR3 contains 16 residues. The junction had 10 bases not matched to a gene; V was cut back by 4 bases and J by 2 bases. Germline values: CDR1 SNHLY, CDR2 FYNNEI.

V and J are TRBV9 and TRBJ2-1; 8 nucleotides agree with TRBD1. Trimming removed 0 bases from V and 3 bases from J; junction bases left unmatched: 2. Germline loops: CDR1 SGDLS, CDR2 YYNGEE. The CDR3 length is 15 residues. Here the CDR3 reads CASSVGTGNYNEQFF. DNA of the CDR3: TGTGCCAGCAGCGTAGGGACAGGGAACTACAATGAGCAGTTCTTC.

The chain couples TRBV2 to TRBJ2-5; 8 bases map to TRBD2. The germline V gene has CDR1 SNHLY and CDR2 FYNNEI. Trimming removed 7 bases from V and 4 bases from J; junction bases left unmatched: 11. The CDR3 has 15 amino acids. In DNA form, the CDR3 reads TGTGCCAGCATGATCCGGACTAGCACGAGAGAGACCCAGTACTTC. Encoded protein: CASMIRTSTRETQYF.

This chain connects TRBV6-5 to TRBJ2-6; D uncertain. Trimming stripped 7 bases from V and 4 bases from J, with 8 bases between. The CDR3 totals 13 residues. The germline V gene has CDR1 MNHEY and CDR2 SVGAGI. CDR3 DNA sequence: TGTGCCAGCACCCAACGGGGGGCCAACGTCCTGACTTTC. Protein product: CASTQRGANVLTF.

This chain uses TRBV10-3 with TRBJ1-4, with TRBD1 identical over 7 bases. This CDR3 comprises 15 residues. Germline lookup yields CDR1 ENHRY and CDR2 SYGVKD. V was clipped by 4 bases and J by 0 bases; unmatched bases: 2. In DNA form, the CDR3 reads TGTGCCATCAGTGCCGGGACAGCAACTAATGAAAAACTGTTTTTT. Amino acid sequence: CAISAGTATNEKLFF.

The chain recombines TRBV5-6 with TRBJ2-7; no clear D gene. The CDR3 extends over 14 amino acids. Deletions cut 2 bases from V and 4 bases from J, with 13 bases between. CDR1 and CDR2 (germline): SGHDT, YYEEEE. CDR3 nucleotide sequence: TGTGCCAGCAGCTTCGATTTAGCCCTATACGAGCAGTACGTC. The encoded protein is CASSFDLALYEQYV.

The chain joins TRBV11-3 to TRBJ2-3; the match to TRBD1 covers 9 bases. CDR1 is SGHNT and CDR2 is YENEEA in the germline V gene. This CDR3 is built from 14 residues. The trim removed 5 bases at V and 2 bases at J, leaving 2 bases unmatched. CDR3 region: CASSRDRDTDTQYF. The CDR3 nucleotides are TGTGCCAGCAGCCGGGACAGGGACACAGATACGCAGTATTTT.

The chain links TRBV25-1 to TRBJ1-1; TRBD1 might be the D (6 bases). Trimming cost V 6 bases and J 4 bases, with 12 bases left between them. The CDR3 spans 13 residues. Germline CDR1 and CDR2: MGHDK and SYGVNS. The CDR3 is CASREDSSTEAFF. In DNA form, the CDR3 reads TGTGCCAGCAGGGAGGACAGTTCCACTGAAGCTTTCTTT.

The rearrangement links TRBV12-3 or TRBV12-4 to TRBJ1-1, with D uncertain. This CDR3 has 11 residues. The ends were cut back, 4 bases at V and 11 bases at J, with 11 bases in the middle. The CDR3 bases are TGTGCCAGCAGTTCGGGTACCCGGGCTTTCTTT. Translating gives CASSSGTRAFF.

CDR3 region: CASSLGTQSSYEQYF. The CDR3, as DNA: TGTGCCAGCAGCTTGGGGACTCAGAGCTCCTACGAGCAGTACTTC. The chain has TRBV14 and TRBJ2-7; weak D call: TRBD2 (6 bases). The V and J ends lost 5 bases and 0 bases respectively, with 14 bases between them. There are 15 residues in the CDR3. Per germline, CDR1 SGHDN and CDR2 FVKESK. Full variable domain (remainder filled in from reference TRBV14 and TRBJ2-7): EAGVTQFPSHSVIEKGQTVTLRCDPISGHDNLYWYRRVMGKEIKFLLHFVKESKQDESGMPNNRFLAERTGGTYSTLKVQPAELEDSGVYFCASSLGTQSSYEQYFGPGTRLTVT.

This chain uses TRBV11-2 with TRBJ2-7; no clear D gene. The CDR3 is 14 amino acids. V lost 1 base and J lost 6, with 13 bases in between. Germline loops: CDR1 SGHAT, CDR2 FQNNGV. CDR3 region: CASSLGSVSTEQYF. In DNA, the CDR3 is TGTGCCAGCAGCTTAGGATCCGTTAGCACCGAGCAGTACTTC. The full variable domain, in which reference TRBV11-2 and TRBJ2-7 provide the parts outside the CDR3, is EAGVAQSPRYKIIEKRQSVAFWCNPISGHATLYWYQQILGQGPKLLIQFQNNGVVDDSQLPKDRFSAERLKGVDSTLKIQPAKLEDSAVYLCASSLGSVSTEQYFGPGTRLTVT.

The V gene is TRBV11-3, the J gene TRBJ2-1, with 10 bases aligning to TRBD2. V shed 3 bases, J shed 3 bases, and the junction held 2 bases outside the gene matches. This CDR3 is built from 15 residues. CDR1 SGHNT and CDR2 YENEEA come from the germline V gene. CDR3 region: CASSFLAGDYNEQFF. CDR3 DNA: TGTGCCAGCAGCTTCCTAGCGGGGGACTACAATGAGCAGTTCTTC.